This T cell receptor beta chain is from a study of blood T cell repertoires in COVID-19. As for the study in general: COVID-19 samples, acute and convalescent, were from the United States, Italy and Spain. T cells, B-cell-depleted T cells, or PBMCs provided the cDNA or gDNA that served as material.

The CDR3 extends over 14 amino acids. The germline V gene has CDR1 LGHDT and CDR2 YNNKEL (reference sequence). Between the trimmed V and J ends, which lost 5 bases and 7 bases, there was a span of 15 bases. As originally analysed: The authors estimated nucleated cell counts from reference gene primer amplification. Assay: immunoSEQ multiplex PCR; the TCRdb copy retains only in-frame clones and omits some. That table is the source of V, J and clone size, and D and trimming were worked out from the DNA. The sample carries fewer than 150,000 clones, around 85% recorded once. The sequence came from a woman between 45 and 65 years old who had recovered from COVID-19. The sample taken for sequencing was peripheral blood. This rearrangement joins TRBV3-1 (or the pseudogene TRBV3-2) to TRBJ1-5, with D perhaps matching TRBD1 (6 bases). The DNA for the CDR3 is TGTGCCAGCAGCGGGAGGGGGGGACGGCAGCCCCAGCATTTT. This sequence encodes CASSGRGGRQPQHF.